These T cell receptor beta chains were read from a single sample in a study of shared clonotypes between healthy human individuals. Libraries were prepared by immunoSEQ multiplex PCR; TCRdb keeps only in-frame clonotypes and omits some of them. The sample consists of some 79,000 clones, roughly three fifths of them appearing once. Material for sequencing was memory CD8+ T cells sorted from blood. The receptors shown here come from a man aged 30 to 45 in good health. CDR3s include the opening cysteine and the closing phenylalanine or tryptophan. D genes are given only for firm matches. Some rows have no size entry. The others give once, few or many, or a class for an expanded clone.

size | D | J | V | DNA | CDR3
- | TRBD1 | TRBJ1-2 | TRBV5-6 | TGTGCCAGCAGCTTAGGACAGGGGGGCTACACCTTC | CASSLGQGGYTF
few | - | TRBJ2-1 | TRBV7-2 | TGTGCCAGCAGCTTGTCGCGGGACGCGGGGTGGCAGTTCTTC | CASSLSRDAGWQFF
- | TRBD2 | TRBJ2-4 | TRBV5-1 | TGCGCCAGCAGCTTGATGACTAGCCCGCGCCAAAACATTCAGTACTTC | CASSLMTSPRQNIQYF
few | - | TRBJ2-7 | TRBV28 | TGTGCCAGCAGTTTGAGTGGACTCATAAACGAGCAGTACTTC | CASSLSGLINEQYF
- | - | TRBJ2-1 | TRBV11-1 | TGTGCCAGCAGCTTATCCGCTCTGGCGGGATGGTCGTACAATGAGCAGTTCTTC | CASSLSALAGWSYNEQFF
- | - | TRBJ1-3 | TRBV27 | TGTGCCAGCAGTTTAAGACCGGACGGAAACACCATATATTTT | CASSLRPDGNTIYF
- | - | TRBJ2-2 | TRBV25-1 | TGTGCCAGCAGTGTCGGGTGGACCGGGGAGCTGTTTTTT | CASSVGWTGELFF
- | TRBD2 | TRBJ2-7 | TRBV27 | TGTGCCAGCAGTTTAACTAGCGTGAGTGCATACGAGCAGTACTTC | CASSLTSVSAYEQYF
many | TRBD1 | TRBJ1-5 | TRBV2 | TGTGCCAGCAGTGGGACAGGGGATTTTAGCAATCAGCCCCAGCATTTT | CASSGTGDFSNQPQHF
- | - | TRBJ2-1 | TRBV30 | TGTGCCGGGGGGTTGGCAGGGGCATACAATGAGCAGTTCTTC | CAGGLAGAYNEQFF
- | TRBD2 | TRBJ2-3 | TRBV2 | TGTGCCAGCAGTGCGGGGCGGGGGGTCACAGATACGCAGTATTTT | CASSAGRGVTDTQYF
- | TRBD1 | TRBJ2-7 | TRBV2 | TGTGCCAGCAAAAAAGAGGGGGCGAACTACGAGCAGTACTTC | CASKKEGANYEQYF
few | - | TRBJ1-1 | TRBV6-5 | TGTGCCAGCAGTTGGACGGGGAACACTGAAGCTTTCTTT | CASSWTGNTEAFF
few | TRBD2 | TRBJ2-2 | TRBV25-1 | TGTGCCAGCAGTGAACAGGGCCTAGCGGGAGCCGGGGAGCTGTTTTTT | CASSEQGLAGAGELFF
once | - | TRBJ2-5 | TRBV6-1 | TGTGCCAGCAGTGAAATTAGGGGTGCTCCCCGGGAGACCCAGTACTTC | CASSEIRGAPRETQYF
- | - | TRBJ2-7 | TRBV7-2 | TGTGCCAGCAGCGCAGGCAGGGTCCACGAGCAGTACTTC | CASSAGRVHEQYF
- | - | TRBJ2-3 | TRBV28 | TGTGCCAGCAGTCCCGACATGGATACGCAGTATTTT | CASSPDMDTQYF
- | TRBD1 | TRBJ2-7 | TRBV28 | TGTGCCAGCCCCCCCCGGACAGGGCAACCACGTATTTGGTACGAGCAGTACTTC | CASPPRTGQPRIWYEQYF
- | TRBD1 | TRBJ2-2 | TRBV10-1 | TGCGCCAGCAGTGTCGGCGGGACAGGGGGCACCGGGGAGCTGTTTTTT | CASSVGGTGGTGELFF
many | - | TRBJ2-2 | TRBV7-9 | TGTGCCAGCAGCTTTCCCCTAGGGGAGCTGTTTTTT | CASSFPLGELFF
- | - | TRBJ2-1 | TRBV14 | TGTGCCAGCAGCCAGGGAGGTATTGAGCAGTTCTTC | CASSQGGIEQFF
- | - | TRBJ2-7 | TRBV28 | TGTGCCAGCAGGGACAACTCCTACGAGCAGTACTTC | CASRDNSYEQYF
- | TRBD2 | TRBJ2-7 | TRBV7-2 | TGTGCCAGCAGCTCCAGACTAGCGGCGTCCTACGAGCAGTACTTC | CASSSRLAASYEQYF
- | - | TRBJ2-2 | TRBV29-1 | TGCAGCGTTGGTCGGGATCCTTACACCGGGGAGCTGTTTTTT | CSVGRDPYTGELFF
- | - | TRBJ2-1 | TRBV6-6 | TGTGCCAGCAGTTACTCTCATGAGCAGTTCTTC | CASSYSHEQFF
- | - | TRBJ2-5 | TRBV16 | TGTGCCAGCAGCCAATATTGGGGAAACCAAGAGACCCAGTACTTC | CASSQYWGNQETQYF
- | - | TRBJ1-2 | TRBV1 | TGCACCAGCAGGAGCCACTGTTTGCGAAAGACCTATGGCCACACCTTC | CTSRSHCLRKTYGHTF
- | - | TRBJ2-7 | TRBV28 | TGTGCCACTAGAGCGGTCTCCTACGAGCAGTACTTC | CATRAVSYEQYF
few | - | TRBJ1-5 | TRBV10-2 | TGCGCCAGCAGTGTAGGATTTAGCGGGGACGATCAGCCCCAGCATTTT | CASSVGFSGDDQPQHF
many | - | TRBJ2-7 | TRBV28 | TGTGCCAGCACCCTAACTAGGCAGAACGAGCAGTACTTC | CASTLTRQNEQYF
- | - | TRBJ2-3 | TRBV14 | TGTGCCAGCAGCCAAGATACGACAAACACAGATACGCAGTATTTT | CASSQDTTNTDTQYF
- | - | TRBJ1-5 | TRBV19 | TGTGCCAGTAAAGTGATGCGGAGCAATCAGCCCCAGCATTTT | CASKVMRSNQPQHF
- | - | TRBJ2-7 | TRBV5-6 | TGTGCCAGCAGCACCTGGACGGACTCCTACGAGCAGTACTTC | CASSTWTDSYEQYF
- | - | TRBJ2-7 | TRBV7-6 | TGTGCCAGCAGCTTAGACCACGCATCCTACGAGCAGTACTTC | CASSLDHASYEQYF